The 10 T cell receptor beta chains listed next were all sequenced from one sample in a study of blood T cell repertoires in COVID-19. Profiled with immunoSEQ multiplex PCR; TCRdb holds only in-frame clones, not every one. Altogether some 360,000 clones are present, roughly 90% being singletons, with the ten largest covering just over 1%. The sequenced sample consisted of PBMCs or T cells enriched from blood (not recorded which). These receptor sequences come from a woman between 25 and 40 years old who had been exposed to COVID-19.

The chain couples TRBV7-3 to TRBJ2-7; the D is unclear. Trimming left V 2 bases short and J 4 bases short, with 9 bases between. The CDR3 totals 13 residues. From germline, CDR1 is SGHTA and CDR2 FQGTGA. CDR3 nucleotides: TGTGCCAGCAGCTTAGAGGCGGATTACGAGCAGTACTTC. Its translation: CASSLEADYEQYF.

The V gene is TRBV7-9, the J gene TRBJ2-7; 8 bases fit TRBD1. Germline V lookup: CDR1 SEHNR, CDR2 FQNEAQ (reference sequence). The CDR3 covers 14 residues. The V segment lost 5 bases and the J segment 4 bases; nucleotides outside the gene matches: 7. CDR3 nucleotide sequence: TGTGCCAGCAGCCCCAGGGGGCTAGGGTACGAGCAGTACTTC. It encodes CASSPRGLGYEQYF.

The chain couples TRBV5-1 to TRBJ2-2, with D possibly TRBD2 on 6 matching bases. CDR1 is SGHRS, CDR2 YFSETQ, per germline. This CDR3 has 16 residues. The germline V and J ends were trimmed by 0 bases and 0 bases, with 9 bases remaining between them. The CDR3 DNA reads TGCGCCAGCAGCTTGGTGGCGGGGACGAACACCGGGGAGCTGTTTTTT. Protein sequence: CASSLVAGTNTGELFF.

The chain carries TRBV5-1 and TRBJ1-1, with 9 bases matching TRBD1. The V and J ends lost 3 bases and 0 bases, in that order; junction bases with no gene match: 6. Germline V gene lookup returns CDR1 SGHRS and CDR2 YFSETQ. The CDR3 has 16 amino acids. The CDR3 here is CASSSGTGNMNTEAFF. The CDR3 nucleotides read TGCGCCAGCAGCTCCGGGACAGGGAATATGAACACTGAAGCTTTCTTT.

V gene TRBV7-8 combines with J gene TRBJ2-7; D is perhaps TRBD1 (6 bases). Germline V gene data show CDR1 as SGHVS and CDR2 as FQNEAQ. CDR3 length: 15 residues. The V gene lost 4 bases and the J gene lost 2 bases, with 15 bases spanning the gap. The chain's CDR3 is CASSSQAGDTYEQYF. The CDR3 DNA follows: TGTGCCAGCAGCTCCCAGGCAGGGGACACCTACGAGCAGTACTTC.

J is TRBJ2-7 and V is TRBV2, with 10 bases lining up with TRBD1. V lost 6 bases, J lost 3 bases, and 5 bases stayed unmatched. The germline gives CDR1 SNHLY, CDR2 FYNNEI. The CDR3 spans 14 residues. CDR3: CASSLDRGLYEQYF. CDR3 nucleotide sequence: TGTGCCAGCAGCCTCGACAGGGGGCTCTACGAGCAGTACTTC. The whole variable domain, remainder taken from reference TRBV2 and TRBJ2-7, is EPEVTQTPSHQVTQMGQEVILRCVPISNHLYFYWYRQILGQKVEFLVSFYNNEISEKSEIFDDQFSVERPDGSNFTLKIRSTKLEDSAMYFCASSLDRGLYEQYFGPGTRLTVT.

CDR3 bases: TGTGCCTGGAGTGCCGACAGGGGTCGGCGGAATGAGCAGTTCTTC. Translating gives CAWSADRGRRNEQFF. J is TRBJ2-1 and V is TRBV30, with 8 bases identical to TRBD1. The junction had 9 bases not matched to a gene; V was cut back by 1 base and J by 7 bases. The germline gives CDR1 GTSNPN, CDR2 SVGIG (reference sequence). The CDR3 sequence is 15 residues long.

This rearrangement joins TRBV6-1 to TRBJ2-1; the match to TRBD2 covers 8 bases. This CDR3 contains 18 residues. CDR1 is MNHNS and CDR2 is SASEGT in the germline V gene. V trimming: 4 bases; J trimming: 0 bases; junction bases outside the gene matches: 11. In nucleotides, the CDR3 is TGTGCCAGCAGTGTTCGAGCGGGAGCTACGAGCTCCTACAATGAGCAGTTCTTC. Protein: CASSVRAGATSSYNEQFF.

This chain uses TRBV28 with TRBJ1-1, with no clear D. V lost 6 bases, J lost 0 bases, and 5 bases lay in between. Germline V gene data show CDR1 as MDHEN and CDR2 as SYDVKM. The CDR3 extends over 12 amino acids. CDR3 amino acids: CASRIMNTEAFF. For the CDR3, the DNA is TGTGCCAGCAGAATCATGAACACTGAAGCTTTCTTT.

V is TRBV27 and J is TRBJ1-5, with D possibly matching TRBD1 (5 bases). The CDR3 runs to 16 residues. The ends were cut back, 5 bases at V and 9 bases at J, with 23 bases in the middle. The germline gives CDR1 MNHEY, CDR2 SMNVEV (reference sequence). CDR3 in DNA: TGTGCCAGCAGTCGGCGTGGGTTCGGGGGACTATCGCCCCAGCATTTT. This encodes CASSRRGFGGLSPQHF.